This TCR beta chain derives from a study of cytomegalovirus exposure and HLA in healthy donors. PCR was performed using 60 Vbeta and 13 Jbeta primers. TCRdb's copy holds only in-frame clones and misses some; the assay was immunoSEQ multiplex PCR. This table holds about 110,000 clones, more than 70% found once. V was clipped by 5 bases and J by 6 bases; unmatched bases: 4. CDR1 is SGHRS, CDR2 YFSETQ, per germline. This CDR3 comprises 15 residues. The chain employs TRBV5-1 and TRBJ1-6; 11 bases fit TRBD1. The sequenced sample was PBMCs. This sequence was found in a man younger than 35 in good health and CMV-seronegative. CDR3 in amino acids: CASRGTGGFNSPLHF. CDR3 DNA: TGCGCCAGCAGGGGGACAGGGGGATTTAATTCACCCCTCCACTTT.